Each of the 16 T cell receptor beta chains below was sequenced from the same sample in a study of post-analysis software for immune sequencing data. Each TCR beta cDNA library carried unique molecular identifiers. Each CDR3 protein gets one entry after TCRdb re-called the PCR reads with MiXCR. The sample has around 400,000 distinct CDR3 sequences; around a third are singletons. No antigen has been identified for these receptors. The study's findings and limits: TRBV5-6, TRBV5-1 and TRBV20-1 belonged to a set of a handful of TRBV segments that were more frequent in patients than controls.

The sample comprised blood. Every receptor here comes from a girl between 10 and 17 years old with multiple sclerosis.

This clonotype was counted many times. The chain joins TRBV20-1 to TRBJ1-2; a weak D match, TRBD1 (5 bases). There are 14 residues in the CDR3. The V end was cut by 5 bases, the J end by 7 bases, with 20 bases between. The germline V gene encodes CDR1 DFQATT and CDR2 SNEGSKA (reference sequence). The CDR3, as DNA: TGCAGTGCTCCTCATCTAGGGGTGAGGGGTGGCTACACCTTC. It encodes CSAPHLGVRGGYTF.

This clonotype was observed a few times. This chain uses TRBV15 with TRBJ2-7; 14 bases line up with TRBD2. The CDR3 length is 18 residues. J was trimmed by 4 bases and V by 4 bases; bases with no gene match: 12. Germline V CDR1 and CDR2: LNHNV, YYDKDF (reference sequence). CDR3 DNA sequence: TGTGCCACCAGCACGACGAGAGGACTAGCGGGGGGTGGATACGAGCAGTACTTC. Amino acids: CATSTTRGLAGGGYEQYF. The variable domain in full, completed from reference TRBV15 and TRBJ2-7, reads DAMVIQNPRYQVTQFGKPVTLSCSQTLNHNVMYWYQQKSSQAPKLLFHYYDKDFNNEADTPDNFQSRRPNTSFCFLDIRSPGLGDTAMYLCATSTTRGLAGGGYEQYFGPGTRLTVT.

The V call is TRBV29-1, the J call TRBJ2-1, with a weak D call TRBD2 (6 bases). CDR3 length equals 13 residues. V dropped 8 bases and J dropped 4 bases, with 15 bases sitting between them. CDR1 and CDR2 (germline): SQVTM, ANQGSEA. CDR3: CSPGSGAYNEQFF. CDR3 coding DNA: TGCAGCCCCGGATCGGGAGCGTACAATGAGCAGTTCTTC.

The chain joins TRBV18 to TRBJ2-5; no clear D gene. Trimming shortened V by 6 bases and J by 4 bases, and 9 bases separated the two germline ends. CDR1 is KGHSH, CDR2 LQKENI, per germline. This CDR3 comprises 12 residues. The DNA for the CDR3 is TGTGCCAGCTCCAGCGCAGGAGAGACCCAGTACTTC. This codes for CASSSAGETQYF. The full variable domain, its missing parts supplied by reference TRBV18 and TRBJ2-5, is NAGVMQNPRHLVRRRGQEARLRCSPMKGHSHVYWYRQLPEEGLKFMVYLQKENIIDESGMPKERFSAEFPKEGPSILRIQQVVRGDSAAYFCASSSAGETQYFGPGTRLLVL.

The chain links TRBV19 to TRBJ1-4, with D perhaps TRBD1 (5 bases). The CDR3 runs 15 residues. Looked up from germline, CDR1 is LNHDA and CDR2 is SQIVND (reference sequence). Trimming left V 5 bases short and J 4 bases short, with 14 bases between. The CDR3 loop is CASSQREGFNEKLFF. CDR3 sequence (DNA): TGTGCCAGTAGTCAACGGGAGGGGTTTAATGAAAAACTGTTTTTT.

This clonotype was observed many times. The chain couples TRBV7-6 to TRBJ2-7; D might be TRBD1 or TRBD2, each matching 5 bases. The CDR3 runs 13 residues. Per the germline V gene, CDR1 is SGHVS and CDR2 is FNYEAQ. The V end was cut by 1 base, the J end by 4 bases, with 8 bases between. The CDR3 loop reads CASSLGDGYEQYF. The CDR3 DNA reads TGTGCCAGCAGCTTAGGGGACGGGTACGAGCAGTACTTC. The complete variable domain, with remaining parts taken from reference TRBV7-6 and TRBJ2-7, reads GAGVSQSPRYKVTKRGQDVALRCDPISGHVSLYWYRQALGQGPEFLTYFNYEAQQDKSGLPNDRFSAERPEGSISTLTIQRTEQRDSAMYRCASSLGDGYEQYFGPGTRLTVT.

This clonotype has more than one count but fewer than ten. CDR3 amino acids: CVTQGQIDTEAFF. The DNA for the CDR3 is TGTGTCACCCAGGGACAGATCGACACTGAAGCTTTCTTT. The V and J genes are TRBV12-3 or TRBV12-4 and TRBJ1-1, with 7 nucleotides matching TRBD1. This CDR3 contains 13 residues.

The table lists this clonotype with a count of one. The rearrangement links TRBV3-1 to TRBJ2-5; no definite D call. Looked up from germline, CDR1 is LGHDT and CDR2 is YNNKEL (reference sequence). The CDR3 extends over 17 amino acids. Trimming removed 0 bases from V and 1 base from J, with 15 bases in between. CDR3 bases: TGTGCCAGCAGCCAAGATACTGCCAAACTCCTCCAAGAGACCCAGTACTTC. This encodes CASSQDTAKLLQETQYF.

This clonotype has only a few counts. This chain joins TRBV7-9 and TRBJ2-7; TRBD2 might be the D (5 bases). This CDR3 contains 12 residues. With 5 bases removed from V and 4 bases from J, the gap between germline ends came to 9 bases. Germline CDR1 and CDR2: SEHNR and FQNEAQ (reference sequence). CDR3: CASSVRDYEQYF. Written as DNA, the CDR3 is TGTGCCAGCAGCGTCCGGGATTACGAGCAGTACTTC.

The V gene is TRBV5-1, the J gene TRBJ2-7; D is undetermined. This CDR3 is 13 amino acids long. Germline lookup yields CDR1 SGHRS and CDR2 YFSETQ. V lost 5 bases and J lost 1, with 10 bases in between. In nucleotides, the CDR3 is TGCGCCAGCAGAGCCCCCCCATCCTACGAGCAGTACTTC. Its translation is CASRAPPSYEQYF. Supplemented by reference TRBV5-1 and TRBJ2-7, the full variable domain reads KAGVTQTPRYLIKTRGQQVTLSCSPISGHRSVSWYQQTPGQGLQFLFEYFSETQRNKGNFPGRFSGRQFSNSRSEMNVSTLELGDSALYLCASRAPPSYEQYFGPGTRLTVT.

The chain carries TRBV2 and TRBJ2-5; 14 nucleotides line up with TRBD2. After removal of 1 base from V and 5 bases from J, the junction contained 6 bases not matched to a gene. There are 17 residues in the CDR3. CDR1 and CDR2 (germline): SNHLY, FYNNEI. CDR3 bases: TGTGCCAGCAGTGAAGGGGGACTAGCGGGGGAGGAGGAGACCCAGTACTTC. It codes for CASSEGGLAGEEETQYF.

The chain uses TRBV25-1 and TRBJ2-5; D remains unclear. The V and J ends lost 3 bases and 7 bases respectively, with 12 bases between them. The CDR3 totals 13 residues. Germline V gene sequence: CDR1 MGHDK, CDR2 SYGVNS. This CDR3 is CASSDMALGTQYF. The CDR3 nucleotides are TGTGCCAGCAGTGATATGGCCTTAGGGACCCAGTACTTC. Drawing the rest from reference TRBV25-1 and TRBJ2-5, the complete variable domain is EADIYQTPRYLVIGTGKKITLECSQTMGHDKMYWYQQDPGMELHLIHYSYGVNSTEKGDLSSESTVSRIRTEHFPLTLESARPSHTSQYLCASSDMALGTQYFGPGTRLLVL.

The V call is TRBV20-1, the J call TRBJ2-3; D is possibly TRBD2 (6 bases). The V end was cut by 3 bases, the J end by 1 base, with 14 bases between. Germline V gives CDR1 DFQATT, CDR2 SNEGSKA (reference sequence). CDR3 length: 15 residues. The CDR3 region has the DNA TGCAGTGCTAGCGGGGGTAGCGGACGCACAGATACGCAGTATTTT. Encoded protein: CSASGGSGRTDTQYF.

This clonotype was counted a few times. The V gene is TRBV9, the J gene TRBJ2-3; D tentatively fits TRBD1 or TRBD2 (5 bases each). V was pared by 5 bases and J by 0 bases, with 16 bases between. Germline CDR1 is SGDLS and CDR2 is YYNGEE. This CDR3 is built from 16 residues. This CDR3 is CASRKTGTPSTDTQYF. In nucleotides, the CDR3 is TGTGCCAGCAGAAAGACCGGGACCCCTAGCACAGATACGCAGTATTTT. Together with reference TRBV9 and TRBJ2-3, the CDR3 gives the full variable domain: DSGVTQTPKHLITATGQRVTLRCSPRSGDLSVYWYQQSLDQGLQFLIQYYNGEERAKGNILERFSAQQFPDLHSELNLSSLELGDSALYFCASRKTGTPSTDTQYFGPGTRLTVL.

The V call is TRBV12-3 or TRBV12-4, the J call TRBJ1-1; D uncertain. Trimming removed 8 bases from V and 11 bases from J, with 15 bases in between. The CDR3 is 11 amino acids. CDR3 amino acids: CASGLKARAFF. DNA for the CDR3: TGTGCCAGCGGCCTCAAGGCCAGGGCTTTCTTT.

The rearrangement links TRBV5-1 to TRBJ2-1; 10 positions match TRBD2. The CDR3 contains 18 residues. Germline assignment: CDR1 SGHRS and CDR2 YFSETQ. With V trimmed by 7 bases and J by 2 bases, 15 bases remained unmatched. Here the CDR3 DNA reads TGCGCCAGCTCGTTAACCCATTTAGCGGGGGGTCCCTACAATGAGCAGTTCTTC. Its protein product is CASSLTHLAGGPYNEQFF.